This T cell receptor (beta chain) was sequenced in a study of blood T cell repertoires in COVID-19. Sequencing was performed with immunoSEQ multiplex PCR; in TCRdb, only in-frame clones are kept and a portion is missing. The table has more than 10,000 clones, 88% seen once. Germline CDR1 MGHRA, CDR2 YSYEKL. The CDR3 spans 14 residues. Trimming stripped 3 bases from V and 1 base from J, with 8 bases between. Sequencing input: peripheral blood. The gene calls are TRBV4-1 and TRBJ2-3; possibly TRBD2 for D (5 bases). The TCR comes from a human donor in a cohort sampled during active COVID-19. The CDR3 DNA reads as TGCGCCAGCAGCCACATCGGGGGCACAGATACGCAGTATTTT. Translating it yields CASSHIGGTDTQYF.